The rows below give T cell receptor beta chains drawn from one sample of a study of beta chain features in type 1 diabetes. Assay: immunoSEQ multiplex PCR; the TCRdb copy retains only in-frame clones and omits some. Here the sample spans roughly 730,000 clones, about an eighth being singletons. Input material: naive CD4+ T cells from blood. These receptors were obtained from a man aged 18 to 29 with type 1 diabetes. CDR3s leave out the opening cysteine and the closing phenylalanine or tryptophan. Fields, in order: D gene, V gene, clone size, CDR3 protein. D genes are given only for firm matches. Not every row has a clone size; where given, it reads once, few, many or a size class.

NA,TRBV6-5,NA,ASSSRGTLTDTQY
TRBD1,TRBV30,few,AWSAGGETQY
NA,TRBV2,few,ATRTGELF
NA,TRBV6-1,NA,ASSEGTLNTEAF
NA,TRBV9,NA,ASSPSRTDYGYT
NA,TRBV28,NA,ASHTGANDGYT
NA,TRBV10-3,few,AISLASSNQPQH
NA,TRBV7-9,NA,ASSLPRTEAF
TRBD1,TRBV29-1,few,SAGGQGANEKLF
NA,TRBV7-9,NA,ASSFALIGASPLH
TRBD1,TRBV27,NA,ASSLDPYRGPYGYT
NA,TRBV4-1,few,ASSQEEPRYNEQF
NA,TRBV7-9,few,ASSFTSDTQY
TRBD1,TRBV4-2,NA,ASSQDPLTGAYEQY
NA,TRBV7-2,few,ASSSRTDTQY
NA,TRBV2,few,ASSEHGGGNTGELF
NA,TRBV30,NA,AWRPPGPFYGYT
TRBD2,TRBV10-3,NA,AISAGGRGLREQY
NA,TRBV5-6,few,ASSGTGPHLNYGYT
NA,TRBV6-1,NA,ASTVVGQPQH
NA,TRBV6-7,NA,ASSSGHHSNQPQH
NA,TRBV4-1,NA,ASNEVLGEPNYGYT
NA,TRBV5-1,few,ASSLASDETQY
TRBD2,TRBV9,NA,ASRKGLAGVETQY
NA,TRBV7-3,few,ASSLTWNNEQF
NA,TRBV25-1,NA,ASSELGGTNYGYT
NA,TRBV7-8,once,ASSSTRVLNSPLH
NA,TRBV6-1,NA,ASSAGPSINNEQF
NA,TRBV7-9,few,ASSPDGGEFYGYT
NA,TRBV7-9,NA,ASSFDRGWTEAF
TRBD1,TRBV2,NA,ASSERGQKKETQY
NA,TRBV5-1,few,ASSSNTGELF
NA,TRBV6-5,NA,ASSYPFQGEQF
NA,TRBV21-1,few,ASSKVDFGPPGKRTGELF
NA,TRBV25-1,NA,ASSNTGIYTEAF
NA,TRBV29-1,few,SVDLGGSPEAF
NA,TRBV29-1,NA,SLEGTGKPEAF
TRBD1,TRBV5-1,few,ASSLTGVYTGELF
TRBD1,TRBV28,few,ASSGQGFNTIY
TRBD1,TRBV2,few,ASSTTGGSGYT
NA,TRBV10-3,few,AISESRESETQY
NA,TRBV9,few,ASSVGTSSNQPQH
NA,TRBV13,few,ASRGETQY
NA,TRBV25-1,NA,ASSGVRTDTQY
TRBD1,TRBV7-6,NA,ASIAGTELYEQY
NA,TRBV6-5,NA,ASSEEPGETQY
TRBD1,TRBV27,few,ASRPQGAWYNEQF
NA,TRBV30,NA,AWSSGRLNTIY
NA,TRBV30,NA,AWSLGPGNGYT
TRBD1,TRBV30,NA,AWRLTGGNYGYT
TRBD1,TRBV7-9,NA,ASSPRTGWEEKLF
TRBD2,TRBV2,few,ASRLSGTTEQY
NA,TRBV29-1,few,SVEWTDATNEKLF